The entry that follows covers one T cell receptor (beta chain) sequence. V lost 2 bases and J 0 bases, leaving 8 bases between the germline ends. Germline V lookup: CDR1 SGHVS, CDR2 FQNEAQ. The length of the CDR3 is 16 residues. This sample was included in a study of T cells in localized non-small cell lung cancer. Sequencing was performed with immunoSEQ multiplex PCR; in TCRdb, only in-frame clones are kept and a portion is missing. The table has about 37,000 clones, 91% seen once. The sequence was collected from an older female donor with stage II lung adenocarcinoma. Source: peripheral blood mononuclear cells, taken before any cancer treatment. V is TRBV7-8 and J is TRBJ2-6; D gene unclear. The CDR3 loop is CASSLIGISGANVLTF. In DNA, the CDR3 is TGTGCCAGCAGCTTAATAGGGATCTCTGGGGCCAACGTCCTGACTTTC.